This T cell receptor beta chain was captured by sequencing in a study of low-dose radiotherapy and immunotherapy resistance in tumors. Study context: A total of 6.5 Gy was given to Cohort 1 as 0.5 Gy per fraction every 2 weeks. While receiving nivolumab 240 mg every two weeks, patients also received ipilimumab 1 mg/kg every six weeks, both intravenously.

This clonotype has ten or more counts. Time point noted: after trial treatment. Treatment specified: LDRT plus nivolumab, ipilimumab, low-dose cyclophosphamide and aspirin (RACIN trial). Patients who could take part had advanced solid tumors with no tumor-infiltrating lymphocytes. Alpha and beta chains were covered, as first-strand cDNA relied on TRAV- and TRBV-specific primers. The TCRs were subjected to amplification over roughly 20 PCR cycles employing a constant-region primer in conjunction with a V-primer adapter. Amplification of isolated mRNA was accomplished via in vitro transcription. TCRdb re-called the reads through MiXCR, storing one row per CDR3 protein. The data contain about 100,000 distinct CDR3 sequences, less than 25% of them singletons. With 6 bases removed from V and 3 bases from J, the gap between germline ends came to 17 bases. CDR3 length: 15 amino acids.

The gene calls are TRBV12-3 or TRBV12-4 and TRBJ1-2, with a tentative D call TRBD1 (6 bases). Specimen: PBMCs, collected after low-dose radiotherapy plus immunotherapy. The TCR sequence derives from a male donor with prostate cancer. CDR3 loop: CASSSPGRGDYGYTF. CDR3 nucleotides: TGTGCCAGCAGCTCCCCGGGGAGGGGGGACTATGGCTACACCTTC.